This TCR beta chain stems from a study of brain T cells in children with intractable seizures. As for this clone: What it binds is not known.

Findings and limits, study-wide: Patients' HCMV serostatus was unknown; virus specificity rests on CDR3 similarity alone. Pre- and post-surgery blood differed in depth, so pre-surgery absences may be undersampling.

Libraries were prepared by immunoSEQ multiplex PCR; TCRdb keeps only in-frame clonotypes and omits some of them. Seen here are 60,000 to 65,000 clones, 90% to 96% observed once, and the top ten hold around 0.4%. The CDR3 sequence is 11 residues long. V lost 7 bases and J 11 bases, leaving 17 bases between the germline ends. The germline CDR1 and CDR2 sequences are SQVTM and ANQGSEA. The sequenced cases were selected for having the highest brain T cell transcript signatures. Before surgery, patients took at least one anti-epileptic drug. The chain links TRBV29-1 to TRBJ1-1; weak D call: TRBD1 (6 bases). Material: peripheral blood, obtained at surgery. The TCR was taken from a boy younger than two with focal cortical dysplasia and intractable seizures. The CDR3 DNA reads TGCAGCGATTCCGAGGGGGGGTCGGCTTTCTTT. As protein: CSDSEGGSAFF.